This TCR beta chain was documented in a study of T cell repertoires in cytomegalovirus infection. Study information: It can be stated that public TCR beta signatures indicated CMV infection as well as a matching HLA type.

Each CDR3 protein gets one entry after TCRdb re-called the reads with MiXCR. Of around 310,000 distinct CDR3 sequences listed, about 29% are singletons. General study points: CMV-specific HLA-C-restricted TCR beta clonotypes dominated the ex vivo response.

Note on this clonotype: Its antigen remains unidentified.

Sequencing was performed on cultured PBMCs, taken from culture after CMV antigen stimulation. The clonotype was recovered from a human donor in good health (CMV status not recorded). Some clones in this sample may be carry-over from other donors' samples.

The CDR3 coding sequence is TGTGCCAGCAGTGAATTCTACTCGTGGCAGCAAGAGACCCAGTACTTC. Encoded protein: CASSEFYSWQQETQYF. The gene calls are TRBV6-1 and TRBJ2-5; D uncertain. Looked up from germline, CDR1 is MNHNS and CDR2 is SASEGT. Trimming took 2 bases from V and 2 from J, leaving 15 bases between them. The CDR3 contains 16 residues.